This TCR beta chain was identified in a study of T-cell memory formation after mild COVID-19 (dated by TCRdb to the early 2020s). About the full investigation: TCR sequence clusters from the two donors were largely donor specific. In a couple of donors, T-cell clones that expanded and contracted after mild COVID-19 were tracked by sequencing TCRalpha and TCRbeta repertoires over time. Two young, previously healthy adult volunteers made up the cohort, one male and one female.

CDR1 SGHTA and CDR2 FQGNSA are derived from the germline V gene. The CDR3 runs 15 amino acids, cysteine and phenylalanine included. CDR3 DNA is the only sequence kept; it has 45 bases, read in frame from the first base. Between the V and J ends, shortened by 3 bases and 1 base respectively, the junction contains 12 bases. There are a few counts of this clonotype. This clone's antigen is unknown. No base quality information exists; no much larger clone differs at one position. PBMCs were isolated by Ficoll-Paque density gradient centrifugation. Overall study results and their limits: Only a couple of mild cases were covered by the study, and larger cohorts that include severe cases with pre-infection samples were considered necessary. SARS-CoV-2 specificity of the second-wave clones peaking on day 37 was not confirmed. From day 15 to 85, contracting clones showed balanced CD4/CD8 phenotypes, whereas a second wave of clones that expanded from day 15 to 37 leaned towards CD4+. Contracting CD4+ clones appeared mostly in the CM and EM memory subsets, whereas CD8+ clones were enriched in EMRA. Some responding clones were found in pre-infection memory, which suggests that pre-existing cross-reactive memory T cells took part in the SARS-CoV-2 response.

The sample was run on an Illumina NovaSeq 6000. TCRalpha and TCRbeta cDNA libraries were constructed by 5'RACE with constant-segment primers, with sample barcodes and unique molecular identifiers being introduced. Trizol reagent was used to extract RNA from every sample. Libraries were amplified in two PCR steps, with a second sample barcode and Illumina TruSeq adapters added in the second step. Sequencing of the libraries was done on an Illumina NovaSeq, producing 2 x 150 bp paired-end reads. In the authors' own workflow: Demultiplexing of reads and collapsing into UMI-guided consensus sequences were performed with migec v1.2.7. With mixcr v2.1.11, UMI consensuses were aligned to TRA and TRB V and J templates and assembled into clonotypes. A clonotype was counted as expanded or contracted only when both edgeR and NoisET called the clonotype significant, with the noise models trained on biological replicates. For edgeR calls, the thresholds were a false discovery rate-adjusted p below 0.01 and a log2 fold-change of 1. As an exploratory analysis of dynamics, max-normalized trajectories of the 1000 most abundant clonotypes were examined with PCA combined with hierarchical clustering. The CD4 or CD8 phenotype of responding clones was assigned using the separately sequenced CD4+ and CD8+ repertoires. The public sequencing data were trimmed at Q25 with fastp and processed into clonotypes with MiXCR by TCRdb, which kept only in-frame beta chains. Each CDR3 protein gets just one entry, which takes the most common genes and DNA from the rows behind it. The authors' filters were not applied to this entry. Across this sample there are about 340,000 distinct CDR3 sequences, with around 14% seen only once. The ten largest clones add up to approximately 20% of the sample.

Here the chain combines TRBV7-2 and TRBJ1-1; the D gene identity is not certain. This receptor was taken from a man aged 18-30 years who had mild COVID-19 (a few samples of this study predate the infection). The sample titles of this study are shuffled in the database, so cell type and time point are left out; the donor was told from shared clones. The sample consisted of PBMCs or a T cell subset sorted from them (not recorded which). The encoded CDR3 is CASSFQATGNTEAFF. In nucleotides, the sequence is TGTGCCAGCAGCTTTCAGGCCACCGGGAACACTGAAGCTTTCTTT.